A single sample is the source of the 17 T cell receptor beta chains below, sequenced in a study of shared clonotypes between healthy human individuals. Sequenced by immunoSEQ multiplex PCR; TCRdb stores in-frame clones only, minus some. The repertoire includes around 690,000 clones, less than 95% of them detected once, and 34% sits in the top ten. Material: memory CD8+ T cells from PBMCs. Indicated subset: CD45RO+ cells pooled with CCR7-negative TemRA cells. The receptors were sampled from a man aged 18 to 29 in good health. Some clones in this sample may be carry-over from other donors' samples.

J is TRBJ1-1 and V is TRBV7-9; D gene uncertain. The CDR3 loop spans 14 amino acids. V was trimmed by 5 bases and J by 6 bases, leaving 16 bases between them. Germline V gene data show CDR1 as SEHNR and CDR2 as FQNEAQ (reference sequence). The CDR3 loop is CASSPIVGRAEAFF. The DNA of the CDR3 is TGTGCCAGCAGCCCCATAGTAGGCCGAGCTGAAGCTTTCTTT.

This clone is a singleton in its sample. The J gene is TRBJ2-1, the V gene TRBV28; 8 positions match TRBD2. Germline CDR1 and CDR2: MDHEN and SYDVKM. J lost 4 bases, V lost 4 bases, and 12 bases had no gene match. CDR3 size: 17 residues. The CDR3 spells CASSYPSEREPYNEQFF. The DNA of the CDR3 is TGTGCCAGCAGTTACCCATCGGAGCGGGAGCCATACAATGAGCAGTTCTTC.

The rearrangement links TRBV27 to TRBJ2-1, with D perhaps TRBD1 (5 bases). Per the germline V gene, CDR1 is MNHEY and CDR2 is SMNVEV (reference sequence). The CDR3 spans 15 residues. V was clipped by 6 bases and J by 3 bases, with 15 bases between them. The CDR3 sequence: CASSLGGAVYNEQFF. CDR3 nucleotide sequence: TGTGCCAGCAGCTTAGGTGGGGCGGTCTACAATGAGCAGTTCTTC.

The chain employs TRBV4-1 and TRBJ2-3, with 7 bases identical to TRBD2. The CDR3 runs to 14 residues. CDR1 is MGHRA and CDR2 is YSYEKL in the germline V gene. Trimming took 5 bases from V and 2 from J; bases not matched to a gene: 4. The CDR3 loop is CASSWRENTDTQYF. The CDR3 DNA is TGCGCCAGCAGCTGGCGGGAGAACACAGATACGCAGTATTTT.

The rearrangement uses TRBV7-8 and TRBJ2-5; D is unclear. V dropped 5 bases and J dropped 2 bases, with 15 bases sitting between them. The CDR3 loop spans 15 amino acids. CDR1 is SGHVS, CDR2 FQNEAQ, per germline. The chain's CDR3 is CASSPQARRQETQYF. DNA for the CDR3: TGTGCCAGCAGCCCCCAGGCCAGACGGCAAGAGACCCAGTACTTC.

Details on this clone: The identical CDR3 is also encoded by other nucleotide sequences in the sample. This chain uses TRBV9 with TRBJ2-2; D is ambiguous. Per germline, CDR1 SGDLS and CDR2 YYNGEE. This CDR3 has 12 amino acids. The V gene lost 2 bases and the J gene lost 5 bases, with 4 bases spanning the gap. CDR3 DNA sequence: TGTGCCAGCAGCGTTGAAACCGGGGAGCTGTTTTTT. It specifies CASSVETGELFF.

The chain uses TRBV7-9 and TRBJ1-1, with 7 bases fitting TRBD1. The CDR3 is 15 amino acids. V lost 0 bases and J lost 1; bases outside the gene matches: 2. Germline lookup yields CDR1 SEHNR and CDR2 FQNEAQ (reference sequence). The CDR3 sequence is CASSLAQGGNTEAFF. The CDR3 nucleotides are TGTGCCAGCAGCTTAGCGCAGGGGGGGAACACTGAAGCTTTCTTT.

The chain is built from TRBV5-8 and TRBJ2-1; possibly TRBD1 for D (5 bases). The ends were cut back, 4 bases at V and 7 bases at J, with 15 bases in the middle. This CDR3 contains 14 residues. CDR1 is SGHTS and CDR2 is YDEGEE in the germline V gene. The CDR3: CASSAYRPVNEQFF. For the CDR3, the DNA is TGTGCCAGCAGCGCCTACAGGCCTGTGAATGAGCAGTTCTTC.

In DNA form, the CDR3 reads TGTGCCAGCAGTGATTTTGGGACTGCTGACGGGGAGGAAAAACTGTTTTTT. Encoded protein: CASSDFGTADGEEKLFF. This rearrangement joins TRBV25-1 to TRBJ1-4; weak D call: TRBD1 (5 bases). CDR3 length: 17 residues. Per the germline V gene, CDR1 is MGHDK and CDR2 is SYGVNS. Trimming cost V 3 bases and J 8 bases, with 22 bases left between them. Complete variable domain (other parts from reference TRBV25-1 and TRBJ1-4): EADIYQTPRYLVIGTGKKITLECSQTMGHDKMYWYQQDPGMELHLIHYSYGVNSTEKGDLSSESTVSRIRTEHFPLTLESARPSHTSQYLCASSDFGTADGEEKLFFGSGTQLSVL.

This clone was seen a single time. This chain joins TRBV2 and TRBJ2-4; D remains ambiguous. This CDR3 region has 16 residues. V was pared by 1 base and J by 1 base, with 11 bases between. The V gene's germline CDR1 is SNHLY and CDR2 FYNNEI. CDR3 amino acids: CASSEVVNSAKNIQYF. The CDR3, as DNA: TGTGCCAGCAGTGAAGTAGTGAATTCTGCCAAAAACATTCAGTACTTC. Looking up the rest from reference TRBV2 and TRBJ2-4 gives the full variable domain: EPEVTQTPSHQVTQMGQEVILRCVPISNHLYFYWYRQILGQKVEFLVSFYNNEISEKSEIFDDQFSVERPDGSNFTLKIRSTKLEDSAMYFCASSEVVNSAKNIQYFGAGTRLSVL.

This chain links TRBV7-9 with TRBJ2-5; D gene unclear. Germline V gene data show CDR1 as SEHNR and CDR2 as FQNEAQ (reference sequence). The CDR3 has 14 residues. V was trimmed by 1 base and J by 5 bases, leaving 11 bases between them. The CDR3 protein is CASSLGGPRETQYF. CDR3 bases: TGTGCCAGCAGCTTAGGGGGTCCCCGGGAGACCCAGTACTTC. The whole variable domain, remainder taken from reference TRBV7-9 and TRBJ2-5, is DTGVSQNPRHKITKRGQNVTFRCDPISEHNRLYWYRQTLGQGPEFLTYFQNEAQLEKSRLLSDRFSAERPKGSFSTLEIQRTEQGDSAMYLCASSLGGPRETQYFGPGTRLLVL.

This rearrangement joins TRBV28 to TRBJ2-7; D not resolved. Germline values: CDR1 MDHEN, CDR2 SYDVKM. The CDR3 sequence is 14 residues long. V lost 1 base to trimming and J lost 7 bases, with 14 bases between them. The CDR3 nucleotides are TGTGCCAGCAGTTTATTTGGTGGATCGGAGGAGCAGTACTTC. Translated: CASSLFGGSEEQYF.

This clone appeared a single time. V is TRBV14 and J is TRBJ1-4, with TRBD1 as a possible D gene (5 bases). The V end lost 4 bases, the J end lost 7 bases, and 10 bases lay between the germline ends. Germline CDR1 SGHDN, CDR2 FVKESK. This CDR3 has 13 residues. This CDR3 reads CASSPAGGEKLFF. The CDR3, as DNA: TGTGCCAGCAGCCCCGCCGGGGGTGAAAAACTGTTTTTT. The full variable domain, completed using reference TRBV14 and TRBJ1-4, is EAGVTQFPSHSVIEKGQTVTLRCDPISGHDNLYWYRRVMGKEIKFLLHFVKESKQDESGMPNNRFLAERTGGTYSTLKVQPAELEDSGVYFCASSPAGGEKLFFGSGTQLSVL.

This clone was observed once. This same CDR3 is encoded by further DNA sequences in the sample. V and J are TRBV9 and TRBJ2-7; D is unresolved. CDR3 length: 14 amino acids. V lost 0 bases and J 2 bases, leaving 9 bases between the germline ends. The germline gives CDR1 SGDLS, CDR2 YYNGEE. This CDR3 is CASSVDGRPYEQYF. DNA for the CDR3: TGTGCCAGCAGCGTAGACGGCAGACCCTACGAGCAGTACTTC.

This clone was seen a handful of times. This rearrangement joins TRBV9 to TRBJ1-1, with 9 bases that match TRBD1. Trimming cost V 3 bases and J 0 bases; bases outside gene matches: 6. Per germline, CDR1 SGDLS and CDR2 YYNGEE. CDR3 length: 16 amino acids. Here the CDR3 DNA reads TGTGCCAGCAGCGCAGGGACAGGGAGGGTGAACACTGAAGCTTTCTTT. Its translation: CASSAGTGRVNTEAFF.

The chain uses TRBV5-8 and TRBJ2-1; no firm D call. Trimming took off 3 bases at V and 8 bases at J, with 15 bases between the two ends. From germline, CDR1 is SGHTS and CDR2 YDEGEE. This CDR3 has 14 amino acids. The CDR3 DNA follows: TGTGCCAGCAGCTCACTTAGGGCCGTCTATGAGCAGTTCTTC. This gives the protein CASSSLRAVYEQFF.

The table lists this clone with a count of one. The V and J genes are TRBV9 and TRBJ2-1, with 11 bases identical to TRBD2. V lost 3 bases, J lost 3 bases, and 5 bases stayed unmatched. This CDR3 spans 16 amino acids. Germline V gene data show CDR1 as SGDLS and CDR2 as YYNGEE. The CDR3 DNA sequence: TGTGCCAGCAGCGCCCTTAGCGGGAGGGTCTACAATGAGCAGTTCTTC. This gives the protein CASSALSGRVYNEQFF.